Described below is a single TCR beta chain sequence and its context. Primers: 60 Vbeta forward and 13 Jbeta reverse. Generated by immunoSEQ multiplex PCR, the TCRdb table keeps only in-frame clones and is missing some. The table records about 160,000 clones, 77% of them present only once. Per germline, CDR1 SEHNR and CDR2 FQNEAQ (reference sequence). Trimming left V 4 bases short and J 2 bases short, with 11 bases between. There are 14 residues in the CDR3. The sample originates from a study of cytomegalovirus exposure and HLA in healthy donors. Turning to the study itself: Among around 200 million T cells, an earlier analysis found 120 million or so unique TCR beta sequences. In an early release, HLA-typed donors contributed some 80 million unique TCR sequences.

The material sequenced was PBMCs. The chain recombines TRBV7-9 with TRBJ1-2; D is undetermined. This TCR derives from a woman in her 40s in good health and CMV-seropositive. The CDR3 nucleotides are TGTGCCAGCAGCTCTTCCGGAGGGAACTATGGCTACACCTTC. This codes for CASSSSGGNYGYTF.